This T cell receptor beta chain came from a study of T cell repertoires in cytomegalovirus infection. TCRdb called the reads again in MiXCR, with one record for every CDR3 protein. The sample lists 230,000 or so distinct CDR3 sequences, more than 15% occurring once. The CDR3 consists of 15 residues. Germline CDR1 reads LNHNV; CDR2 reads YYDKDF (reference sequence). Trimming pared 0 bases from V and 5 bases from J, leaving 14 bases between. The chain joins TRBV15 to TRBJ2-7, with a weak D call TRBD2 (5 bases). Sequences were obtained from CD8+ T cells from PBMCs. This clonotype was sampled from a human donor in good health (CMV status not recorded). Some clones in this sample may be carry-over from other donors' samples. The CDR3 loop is CATSRDGLRLDEQYF. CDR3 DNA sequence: TGTGCCACCAGCAGAGATGGACTTCGTTTGGACGAGCAGTACTTC.